One and the same sample provided the 12 T cell receptor beta chains below, sequenced in a study of T cells in Graves' hyperthyroidism and ophthalmopathy. Template material for amplifying TCR beta CDR3 regions consisted of RNA transcripts. An initial round of RT-PCR targeting the TCR CDR3 relied on the HTBI primer set. Using its own MiXCR run on the multiplex PCR reads, TCRdb lists one record per CDR3 protein. The table lists about 290,000 distinct CDR3 sequences, about an eighth of them singletons. Sequenced input: blood. The origin of the receptors is a woman aged 40-49 years with Graves' hyperthyroidism.

This clonotype has only a few counts. The chain employs TRBV7-9 and TRBJ2-7; D is possibly TRBD2 (5 bases). CDR1 is SEHNR and CDR2 is FQNEAQ in the germline V gene (reference sequence). The V end lost 4 bases, the J end lost 6 bases, and 16 bases lay between the germline ends. The length of the CDR3 is 14 residues. The CDR3 sequence: CASSSPKSGGEQYF. DNA for the CDR3: TGTGCCAGCAGCTCTCCCAAAAGCGGAGGCGAGCAGTACTTC.

This clonotype was found many times. CDR3 coding DNA: TGTGCCAGCAGCCCCCTGCCGGGGGCAGGGACCCAGTACTTC. Its translation: CASSPLPGAGTQYF. This chain links TRBV7-9 with TRBJ2-5; D possibly matches TRBD1 or TRBD2 (6 bases each). Germline CDR1 reads SEHNR; CDR2 reads FQNEAQ (reference sequence). Trimming cost V 5 bases and J 7 bases, with 17 bases left between them. There are 14 residues in the CDR3.

The rearrangement links TRBV3-1 to TRBJ2-3; 8 positions match TRBD2. Germline V gene lookup returns CDR1 LGHDT and CDR2 YNNKEL (reference sequence). This CDR3 is built from 17 residues. V was clipped by 0 bases and J by 7 bases; unmatched bases: 12. CDR3 sequence reads: CASSQDWGLGPKNTQYF. In DNA form, the CDR3 reads TGTGCCAGCAGCCAAGATTGGGGACTAGGACCTAAAAATACGCAGTATTTT.

This clonotype has a count of ten or more. DNA for the CDR3: TGTGCCAGCTCACCCCTGGAGTCGCGGCAGCCCCAGCATTTT. Its translation: CASSPLESRQPQHF. The chain uses TRBV18 and TRBJ1-5, with D unclear. Germline values: CDR1 KGHSH, CDR2 LQKENI. The CDR3 is 14 residues long. The V end was cut by 3 bases, the J end by 7 bases, with 13 bases between.

At least ten counts were recorded for this clonotype. The chain joins TRBV15 to TRBJ2-1, with a tentative D call TRBD1 (6 bases). The CDR3 consists of 15 residues. The V gene lost 0 bases and the J gene lost 4 bases, with 10 bases spanning the gap. Germline V CDR1 and CDR2: LNHNV, YYDKDF (reference sequence). In DNA, the CDR3 is TGTGCCACCAGCAGAGAGGGACAAGGGTACAATGAGCAGTTCTTC. This translates into CATSREGQGYNEQFF.

As to this clonotype: Without the conserved terminal phenylalanine or tryptophan, this CDR3 likely stems from a read error. This rearrangement joins TRBV6-1 to TRBJ2-7, with D possibly TRBD2 on 5 matching bases. The ends were cut back, 6 bases at V and 2 bases at J, with 11 bases in the middle. The CDR3 totals 13 residues. CDR1 MNHNS and CDR2 SASEGT come from the germline V gene. CDR3 nucleotides: TGTGCCAGCAGAGGGAGTACCACCTACGAGCAGTACCTC. This translates into CASRGSTTYEQYL.

This clonotype was counted at least ten times. V gene TRBV5-6 combines with J gene TRBJ2-5; D is ambiguous. The germline V gene encodes CDR1 SGHDT and CDR2 YYEEEE. This CDR3 region has 14 residues. The V end was cut by 2 bases, the J end by 4 bases, with 12 bases between. CDR3: CASSFRQSGETQYF. CDR3 nucleotide sequence: TGTGCCAGCAGCTTCCGGCAATCCGGAGAGACCCAGTACTTC.

This rearrangement joins TRBV20-1 to TRBJ2-7; 8 nucleotides align to TRBD2. CDR3 length equals 14 residues. Germline V gene lookup returns CDR1 DFQATT and CDR2 SNEGSKA (reference sequence). Losses at the gene ends were 6 bases for V and 3 bases for J; bases not matched to a gene: 10. This chain's CDR3 is CSALPGTSGYEQYF. For the CDR3, the DNA is TGCAGTGCCCTCCCGGGAACTAGCGGCTACGAGCAGTACTTC.

This clonotype was detected a few times. The CDR3 DNA reads TGTGCCAGTAGTATCCTCGCTCCTACTACCGGGACAGGGGGCAATCAGCCCCAGCATTTT. Residues: CASSILAPTTGTGGNQPQHF. The V gene is TRBV19, the J gene TRBJ1-5, with 10 bases matching TRBD1. V shed 3 bases, J shed 2 bases, and the junction held 16 bases outside the gene matches. The germline gives CDR1 LNHDA, CDR2 SQIVND (reference sequence). This CDR3 spans 20 amino acids.

This clonotype was counted ten times or more. CDR3 sequence (DNA): TGTGCCAGCAGTCCCTCCCTGACAGGGATTGGCACTGAAGCTTTCTTT. This sequence encodes CASSPSLTGIGTEAFF. V and J are TRBV27 and TRBJ1-1, with 7 bases identical to TRBD1. J was trimmed by 4 bases and V by 5 bases; bases with no gene match: 13. CDR3 length equals 16 residues. The germline V gene encodes CDR1 MNHEY and CDR2 SMNVEV (reference sequence).

The rearrangement uses TRBV5-1 and TRBJ2-1; D is unresolved. Trimming took 0 bases from V and 6 from J, leaving 10 bases between them. CDR3 length: 14 amino acids. The germline gives CDR1 SGHRS, CDR2 YFSETQ. The CDR3 DNA follows: TGCGCCAGCAGCTTGGTTAGCACTCCCAATGAGCAGTTCTTC. Residues: CASSLVSTPNEQFF.

The table lists this clonotype with a few counts. A read error may be the cause here, since a much bigger clone is one base away. V gene TRBV6-5 combines with J gene TRBJ1-1; maybe TRBD1 (6 bases). Trimming removed 0 bases from V and 3 bases from J, with 14 bases in between. The germline V gene encodes CDR1 MNHEY and CDR2 SVGAGI. CDR3 length: 16 amino acids. The CDR3 nucleotides read TGTGCCAGCAGTTACTCCCGAGGGGGGGGGGACACTGAAGCTTTCTTT. Protein sequence: CASSYSRGGGDTEAFF.